A selection of T cell receptor beta chains follows, all from one sample in a study of T cells after yellow fever vaccination. TCRdb redid the calling of the 5' RACE reads with MiXCR, one entry per CDR3 protein. This table holds 500,000 to 650,000 distinct CDR3 sequences, roughly 14% found once. Sequencing used PBMCs, obtained on the day of the yellow fever booster vaccination. Receptors originate from a man aged 30-40 years who received the YFV17D yellow fever vaccine. CDR3s include the opening cysteine and the closing phenylalanine or tryptophan. The D gene is left open where the match is weak. Clone size is stated in some rows and not others, as once, few, many or a class when expanded.

CDR3nt | CDR3aa | v_gene | abundance | d_gene | j_gene
TGCAGTTCGGGGACAGGGAGGAACAATGAGCAGTTCTTC | CSSGTGRNNEQFF | TRBV20-1 | few | TRBD1 | TRBJ2-1
TGCGCCAGCAGCTCACACTCCGGGGAGCTGTTTTTT | CASSSHSGELFF | TRBV5-1 | . | . | TRBJ2-2
TGTGCCAGCTCACCACCCGTAGCGGGAGGAATGAATGAGCAGTTCTTC | CASSPPVAGGMNEQFF | TRBV18 | few | TRBD2 | TRBJ2-1
TGTGCCAGCAGAGAAAACACTGAAGCTTTCTTT | CASRENTEAFF | TRBV28 | many | . | TRBJ1-1
TGCAGTGCTATTCTTCCGGGAGATGAGACCCAGTACTTC | CSAILPGDETQYF | TRBV20-1 | once | . | TRBJ2-5
TGTGCCAGCAGCCAAGGTCTTCGACTAGCGGGACCGAATGAGCAGTTCTTC | CASSQGLRLAGPNEQFF | TRBV14 | few | TRBD2 | TRBJ2-1
TGCGCCAGCAGCAGGGAATGGACAGGGGATCGTAATTCACCCCTCCACTTT | CASSREWTGDRNSPLHF | TRBV5-1 | . | TRBD1 | TRBJ1-6
TGTGCCACCCTCGTGGGATCTAGCGGGAGGGCCCGGGAGCAGTTCTTC | CATLVGSSGRAREQFF | TRBV6-2/TRBV6-3 | many | TRBD2 | TRBJ2-1
TGCAGTGCTAGAGAGGGGGGGTATGGCGGAAGACAGTTCTTC | CSAREGGYGGRQFF | TRBV20-1 | few | TRBD2 | TRBJ2-1
TGTGCCAGCAGCTTATATGGGACAGCGGCTTTCTTT | CASSLYGTAAFF | TRBV7-9 | few | TRBD1 | TRBJ1-1
TGCAGTGCTAGTGGCGGGACTAGCGATGAGCAGTTCTTC | CSASGGTSDEQFF | TRBV20-1 | . | TRBD2 | TRBJ2-1
TGTGCCAGCAGCTTACGAGGTAGCCCAGATACGCAGTATTTT | CASSLRGSPDTQYF | TRBV11-2 | . | . | TRBJ2-3
TGTGCCAGCACAGGACCGGGACTATCCACAGATACGCAGTATTTT | CASTGPGLSTDTQYF | TRBV28 | . | TRBD2 | TRBJ2-3
TGTGCCAGCAGCCATAGGCCGGGTCTAGCGGCTACCTACAATGAGCAGTTCTTC | CASSHRPGLAATYNEQFF | TRBV11-1 | . | TRBD2 | TRBJ2-1
TGCGCCAGCTGCCCTAATGGGAGGGGTTACAATGAGCAGTTCTTC | CASCPNGRGYNEQFF | TRBV5-1 | few | TRBD2 | TRBJ2-1
TGCAGCGTGCGGGACACCCAGACTCTTGGCTACACCTTC | CSVRDTQTLGYTF | TRBV29-1 | few | . | TRBJ1-2
TGTGCCAGCAGGAGAACTAGCAGTGAGCAGTTCTTC | CASRRTSSEQFF | TRBV7-8 | . | . | TRBJ2-1
TGCAGTGTTTTTAGCGGAATACAAGAGACCCAGTACTTC | CSVFSGIQETQYF | TRBV20-1 | . | . | TRBJ2-5
TGTGCCAGCAGCTTGACAGGGGTGGCTAAAAACATTCAGTACTTC | CASSLTGVAKNIQYF | TRBV7-9 | . | TRBD1 | TRBJ2-4
TGTGCCAGCAGCGAGACTAGCGGGAGTGCATACAATGAGCAGTTCTTC | CASSETSGSAYNEQFF | TRBV7-6 | many | TRBD2 | TRBJ2-1
TGTGCCAGCAGTGAAACTTGGTCACCCCTCCACTTT | CASSETWSPLHF | TRBV25-1 | . | . | TRBJ1-6
TGTGCCAGCAGTTTGTCTGGTAACTATGGCTACACCTTC | CASSLSGNYGYTF | TRBV12-3/TRBV12-4 | many | . | TRBJ1-2
TGCAGTGCCACCGACGGAGGGTCGGGCACCGGGGAGCTGTTTTTT | CSATDGGSGTGELFF | TRBV20-1 | . | . | TRBJ2-2
TGTGCCAGCAGTTACTTGCGGAGCTCCTACAATGAGCAGTTCTTC | CASSYLRSSYNEQFF | TRBV6-5 | once | . | TRBJ2-1
TGCAGTGCTCCCCAAACGGGCGTGAGCAATCAGCCCCAGCATTTT | CSAPQTGVSNQPQHF | TRBV20-1 | . | . | TRBJ1-5
TGTGCCAGCAGCTTCAGACTAGCGGGAGGGCATAACACCGGGGAGCTGTTTTTT | CASSFRLAGGHNTGELFF | TRBV11-2 | few | TRBD2 | TRBJ2-2
TGTGCCAGCTCACCTGGACTAGCGGGAGGGCTTGACGAGCAGTACTTC | CASSPGLAGGLDEQYF | TRBV18 | few | TRBD2 | TRBJ2-7
TGCAGTGCTAGCTCAAGGGGGCGAGGAAATCAGCCCCAGCATTTT | CSASSRGRGNQPQHF | TRBV20-1 | few | TRBD1 | TRBJ1-5
TGTGCCAGCAGCTTCGGGGGGGGCGAAGATACGCAGTATTTT | CASSFGGGEDTQYF | TRBV7-2 | . | TRBD2 | TRBJ2-3
TGCAGCGTTGTAGGTAACGGGGGGCCGAGCACTGAAGCTTTCTTT | CSVVGNGGPSTEAFF | TRBV29-1 | few | . | TRBJ1-1
TGTGCCAGCAGTTTTTTCACAGGCGGCTATGGCTACACCTTC | CASSFFTGGYGYTF | TRBV12-3/TRBV12-4 | . | . | TRBJ1-2
TGCGCCAGCAGCTTGGGTCGAGCGGGAGGAAGCACAGATACGCAGTATTTT | CASSLGRAGGSTDTQYF | TRBV5-1 | . | TRBD2 | TRBJ2-3
TGCAGTGCTAGAGAGGGCGACTACGAGCAGTACTTC | CSAREGDYEQYF | TRBV20-1 | . | . | TRBJ2-7
TGCAGCGTTGAGTTCGACAGCTACAATGAGCAGTTCTTC | CSVEFDSYNEQFF | TRBV29-1 | . | . | TRBJ2-1
TGTGCCAGCAGTTACCCCCAGTCCGGTGAGCAGTTCTTC | CASSYPQSGEQFF | TRBV6-2/TRBV6-3 | . | . | TRBJ2-1
TGTGCCGTTACAAACACCGGGGAGCTGTTTTTT | CAVTNTGELFF | TRBV30 | . | . | TRBJ2-2
TGTGCCAGCAGATCCCCGGGACGGGACTCCTACGAGCAGTACTTC | CASRSPGRDSYEQYF | TRBV6-2/TRBV6-3 | few | . | TRBJ2-7
TGTGCCAGCCCCCCCGGTCCCGACTATTTCCAAGAGACCCAGTACTTC | CASPPGPDYFQETQYF | TRBV28 | many | . | TRBJ2-5
TGCAGTGCGAGGACTAGCGGGAGACGGAATGAGCAGTTCTTC | CSARTSGRRNEQFF | TRBV20-1 | . | TRBD2 | TRBJ2-1
TGTGCCAGCAGTGAAGATCGCATAGGGGGAGCGCAAGAGACCCAGTACTTC | CASSEDRIGGAQETQYF | TRBV2 | few | . | TRBJ2-5
TGTGCCAGCAGTTACAGGGGAGCGGGATCCTACGAGCAGTACTTC | CASSYRGAGSYEQYF | TRBV6-5 | . | TRBD2 | TRBJ2-7
TGTGCCAGCAGTTCGTACAGGGGTGGTGTGGAGACCCAGTACTTC | CASSSYRGGVETQYF | TRBV6-5 | few | TRBD1 | TRBJ2-5
TGCGCCAGCCAGAAGAACAATCAGCCCCAGCATTTT | CASQKNNQPQHF | TRBV10-2 | . | . | TRBJ1-5
TGTGCCAGCAGCTTACGCGCCCGGCACACAGATACGCAGTATTTT | CASSLRARHTDTQYF | TRBV7-2 | many | . | TRBJ2-3
TGCAGTGGGAATTCCCCGGGATTATGGGAGACCCAGTACTTC | CSGNSPGLWETQYF | TRBV20-1 | few | . | TRBJ2-5
TGCAGCGCTGAGTACTGGGACCTTGGTCACTATGGCTACACCTTC | CSAEYWDLGHYGYTF | TRBV29-1 | . | . | TRBJ1-2
TGCAGGGTCTTCAGGGGGAACGAGCAGTACTTC | CRVFRGNEQYF | TRBV20-1 | . | TRBD1 | TRBJ2-7
TGTGCCTGGACTAGGGGACTAGCCACAGTGCGAGAGACCCAGTACTTC | CAWTRGLATVRETQYF | TRBV30 | few | TRBD2 | TRBJ2-5
TGCGCCAGCAGCCTCCAACCAGGGCAGACGAGCACAGATACGCAGTATTTT | CASSLQPGQTSTDTQYF | TRBV4-1 | . | . | TRBJ2-3
TGCAGTGCTAGAGAAATTTTGGGACAGGGGGCTTTTGGAGATACGCAGTATTTT | CSAREILGQGAFGDTQYF | TRBV20-1 | few | TRBD1 | TRBJ2-3
TGTGCCAGCAGTCCGGGCAGGGGCGTCAGGCAGCCCCAGCATTTT | CASSPGRGVRQPQHF | TRBV5-6 | . | . | TRBJ1-5
TGTGCCAGCAGCGTAGGCCCCGCCGGCGGGACCGGGGAGCTGTTTTTT | CASSVGPAGGTGELFF | TRBV9 | . | . | TRBJ2-2
TGCAGTGCTAGGGAATCTAGCGGGACTGGCGGGGAGCTGTTTTTT | CSARESSGTGGELFF | TRBV20-1 | few | TRBD2 | TRBJ2-2
TGCGCCAGCAGCTTGCAGGGGGTGGATACGCAGTATTTT | CASSLQGVDTQYF | TRBV5-1 | . | TRBD1 | TRBJ2-3